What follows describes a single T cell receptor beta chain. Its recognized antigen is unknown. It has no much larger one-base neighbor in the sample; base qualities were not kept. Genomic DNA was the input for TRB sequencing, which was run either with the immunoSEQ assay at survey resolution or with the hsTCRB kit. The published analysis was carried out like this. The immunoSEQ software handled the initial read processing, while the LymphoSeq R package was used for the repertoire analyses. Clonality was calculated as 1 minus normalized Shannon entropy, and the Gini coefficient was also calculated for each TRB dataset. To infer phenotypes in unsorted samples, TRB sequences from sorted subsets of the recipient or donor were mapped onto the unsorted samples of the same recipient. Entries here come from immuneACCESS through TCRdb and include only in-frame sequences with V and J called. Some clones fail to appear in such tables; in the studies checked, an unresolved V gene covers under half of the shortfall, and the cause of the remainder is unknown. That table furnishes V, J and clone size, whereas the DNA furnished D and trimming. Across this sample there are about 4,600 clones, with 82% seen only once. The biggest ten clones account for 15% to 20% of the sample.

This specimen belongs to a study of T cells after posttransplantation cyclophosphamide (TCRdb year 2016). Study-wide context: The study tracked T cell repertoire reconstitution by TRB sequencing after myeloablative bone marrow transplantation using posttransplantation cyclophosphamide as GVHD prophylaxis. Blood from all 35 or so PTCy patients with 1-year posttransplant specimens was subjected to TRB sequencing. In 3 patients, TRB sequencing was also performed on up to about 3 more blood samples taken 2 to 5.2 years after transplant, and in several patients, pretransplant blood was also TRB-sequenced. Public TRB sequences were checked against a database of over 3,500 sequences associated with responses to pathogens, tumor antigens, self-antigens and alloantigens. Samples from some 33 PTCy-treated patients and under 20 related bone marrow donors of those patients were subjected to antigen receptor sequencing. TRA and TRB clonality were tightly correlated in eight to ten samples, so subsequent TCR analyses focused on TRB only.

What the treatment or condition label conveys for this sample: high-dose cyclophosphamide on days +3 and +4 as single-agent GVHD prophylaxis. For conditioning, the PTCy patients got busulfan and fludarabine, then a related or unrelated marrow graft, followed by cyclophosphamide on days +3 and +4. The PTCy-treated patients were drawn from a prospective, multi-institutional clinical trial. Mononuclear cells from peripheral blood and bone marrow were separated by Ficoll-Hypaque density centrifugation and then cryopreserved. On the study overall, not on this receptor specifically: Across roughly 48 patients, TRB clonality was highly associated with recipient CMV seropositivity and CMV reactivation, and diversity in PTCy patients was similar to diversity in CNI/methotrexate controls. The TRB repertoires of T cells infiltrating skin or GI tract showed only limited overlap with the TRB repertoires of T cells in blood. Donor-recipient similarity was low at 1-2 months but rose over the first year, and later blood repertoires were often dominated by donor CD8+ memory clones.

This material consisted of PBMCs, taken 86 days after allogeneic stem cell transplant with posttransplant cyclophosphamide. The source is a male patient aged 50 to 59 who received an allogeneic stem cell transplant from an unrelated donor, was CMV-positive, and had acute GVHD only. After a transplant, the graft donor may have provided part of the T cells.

CDR3 region: CASSTGQGGEQYF. At the DNA level, the sequence is TGTGCCAGCAGCACCGGACAGGGTGGCGAGCAGTACTTC. The rearrangement combines TRBV7-8 with TRBJ2-7; 8 bases in the middle match TRBD1. Ends trimmed: V by 5 bases, J by 6 bases; bases unmatched to a gene: 6. The germline V gene specifies SGHVS as CDR1 and FQNEAQ as CDR2. The CDR3, cysteine through phenylalanine, is 13 amino acids long. CDR3 DNA is the only sequence kept; it has 39 bases, read in frame from the first base.